These 20 T cell receptor beta chains share one sample of origin, sequenced in a study of metastatic and nonmetastatic thyroid tumors (dated by TCRdb to about 2020). Libraries were prepared through PCR. The reads were generated on an Illumina HiSeq 4000. Using fastp trimming at Q25 and MiXCR clonotype assembly, TCRdb reanalyzed the public sequencing data and kept in-frame beta chains. In all, the sample holds about 7,000 clones, and about 18% of those were seen once. Together, the top ten hold roughly 26% of the sample. No patient had received any treatment before thyroid surgery. The sequencing sample was made of adjacent normal tissue. These receptors originate from a male donor with papillary thyroid cancer or a benign thyroid nodule (not recorded which). Some clones in this sample may be carry-over from other donors' samples.

The gene calls are TRBV24-1 and TRBJ2-5; 7 bases map to TRBD1. Per the germline V gene, CDR1 is KGHDR and CDR2 is SFDVKD. The trim removed 3 bases at V and 5 bases at J, leaving 14 bases unmatched. CDR3 length: 17 amino acids. The CDR3: CATSDPQTGHLVETQYF. CDR3 DNA: TGTGCCACCAGTGATCCCCAGACAGGGCATTTAGTGGAGACCCAGTACTTC.

This clone has a count of ten or more. V is TRBV9 and J is TRBJ2-7; D uncertain. The CDR3 is made up of 14 amino acids. The V gene's germline CDR1 is SGDLS and CDR2 YYNGEE. Between the trimmed V and J ends, which lost 0 bases and 0 bases, there was a span of 7 bases. The CDR3 spells CASSVGRVSYEQYF. CDR3 coding DNA: TGTGCCAGCAGCGTAGGAAGGGTCTCCTACGAGCAGTACTTC.

This chain joins TRBV9 and TRBJ1-6, with D possibly matching TRBD1 (5 bases). V gave up 4 bases and J gave up 10 bases, with 18 bases separating them. Germline CDR1 SGDLS, CDR2 YYNGEE. This CDR3 spans 15 amino acids. The chain's CDR3 is CASSPSGGKGSPLHF. CDR3 coding DNA: TGTGCCAGCAGCCCCAGTGGGGGGAAGGGGTCACCCCTCCACTTT.

Within the sample, this clone is large. The rearrangement uses TRBV6-5 and TRBJ2-7, with D hard to call. This CDR3 is 13 amino acids long. V was shortened by 2 bases and J by 4 bases, with 9 bases between the two germline ends. Looked up from germline, CDR1 is MNHEY and CDR2 is SVGAGI. CDR3 sequence (DNA): TGTGCCAGCAGTTACCGTCGAAGATACGAGCAGTACTTC. Amino acid sequence: CASSYRRRYEQYF.

There are many counts of this clone. The rearrangement links TRBV27 to TRBJ1-1; maybe TRBD1 (5 bases). The CDR3 covers 14 residues. Germline CDR1 reads MNHEY; CDR2 reads SMNVEV (reference sequence). Trimming pared 3 bases from V and 4 bases from J, leaving 12 bases between. CDR3 residues: CASSFQGGTTEAFF. In DNA form, the CDR3 reads TGTGCCAGCAGTTTTCAGGGCGGGACCACTGAAGCTTTCTTT.

V gene TRBV20-1 combines with J gene TRBJ1-2; D might be TRBD1 (5 bases). In germline, CDR1 is DFQATT, CDR2 SNEGSKA (reference sequence). The CDR3 length is 15 residues. Trimming left V 1 base short and J 8 bases short, with 20 bases between. The CDR3 bases are TGCAGTGCTAGAGTGGAGAACAGGCCCTCCGAGGGCTACACCTTC. Translation gives CSARVENRPSEGYTF.

This chain joins TRBV6-4 and TRBJ2-7, with 8 bases matching TRBD2. The CDR3 consists of 14 residues. The germline CDR1 and CDR2 sequences are MRHNA and SNTAGT. V trimming: 6 bases; J trimming: 5 bases; junction bases outside the gene matches: 9. The CDR3 coding sequence is TGTGCCAGCAGCGCCCCGGGGGGGCCCCACGAGCAGTACTTC. It yields the protein CASSAPGGPHEQYF.

The rearrangement uses TRBV7-3 and TRBJ2-2, with a tentative D call TRBD2 (5 bases). CDR3 length: 16 residues. Germline V gives CDR1 SGHTA, CDR2 FQGTGA. The V end lost 3 bases, the J end lost 7 bases, and 18 bases lay between the germline ends. The CDR3 is CASSLPTRDFDGELFF. CDR3 coding DNA: TGTGCCAGCAGCTTGCCGACGAGGGATTTTGACGGGGAGCTGTTTTTT.

This clone is categorized as medium-sized (0.01 to 0.1%). This sequence joins TRBV24-1 and TRBJ2-1, with a possible D match to TRBD2 (5 bases). CDR1 is KGHDR, CDR2 SFDVKD, per germline. V dropped 4 bases and J dropped 3 bases, with 15 bases sitting between them. The CDR3 loop spans 16 amino acids. The CDR3 protein is CATSDPFSVDYNEQFF. Written as DNA, the CDR3 is TGTGCCACCAGTGACCCTTTTAGCGTCGACTACAATGAGCAGTTCTTC.

There are a few counts of this clone. The chain links TRBV6-2 or TRBV6-3 to TRBJ2-7; TRBD2 aligns across 9 bases. Germline V lookup: CDR1 MNHEY, CDR2 SVGEGT. Trimming cost V 7 bases and J 2 bases; bases outside gene matches: 12. This CDR3 comprises 16 residues. The CDR3 DNA reads TGTGCCAGCACCTCAGTAAGCGGGGGGAACACCTACGAGCAGTACTTC. Protein product: CASTSVSGGNTYEQYF.

The chain links TRBV28 to TRBJ2-5; D possibly corresponds to TRBD1 (5 bases). Germline values: CDR1 MDHEN, CDR2 SYDVKM. V lost 7 bases, J lost 9 bases, and 6 bases lay in between. This CDR3 has 9 residues. CDR3 DNA: TGTGCCAGCAAAGGGGCCCAGTACTTC. Encoded protein: CASKGAQYF.

J is TRBJ1-5 and V is TRBV2, with D tentatively TRBD1 (5 bases). Looked up from germline, CDR1 is SNHLY and CDR2 is FYNNEI. V lost 6 bases to trimming and J lost 4 bases, with 16 bases between them. The CDR3 has 15 amino acids. CDR3 in amino acids: CASRDTGTNNQPQHF. The CDR3 bases are TGTGCCAGCAGAGATACCGGGACGAATAATCAGCCCCAGCATTTT.

There are many counts of this clone. The CDR3 DNA sequence: TGTGCCAGCAGGAGTGGTTCGGCGGGAGGAACCGGGGAGCTGTTTTTT. This encodes CASRSGSAGGTGELFF. This chain uses TRBV11-1 with TRBJ2-2; 8 nucleotides line up with TRBD2. The CDR3 is 16 amino acids. Germline lookup yields CDR1 SGHAT and CDR2 FQDESV (reference sequence). V dropped 6 bases and J dropped 5; count of bases not matched to a gene: 11.

This clone is medium-sized (0.01 to 0.1%) by share. This rearrangement joins TRBV7-2 to TRBJ2-7; weak D call: TRBD2 (6 bases). Deletions cut 3 bases from V and 7 bases from J, with 19 bases between. Germline lookup yields CDR1 SGHTA and CDR2 FQGNSA. The CDR3 is 15 residues long. The CDR3 nucleotides are TGTGCCAGCAGCTTGGATGGGGGAGGTACGGGAGAGCAGTACTTC. It yields the protein CASSLDGGGTGEQYF. Supplemented by reference TRBV7-2 and TRBJ2-7, the full variable domain reads GAGVSQSPSNKVTEKGKDVELRCDPISGHTALYWYRQSLGQGLEFLIYFQGNSAPDKSGLPSDRFSAERTGGSVSTLTIQRTQQEDSAVYLCASSLDGGGTGEQYFGPGTRLTVT.

V is TRBV28 and J is TRBJ2-7; 9 nucleotides agree with TRBD1. The CDR3 consists of 15 residues. CDR1 MDHEN and CDR2 SYDVKM come from the germline V gene. The J segment lost 1 base and the V segment lost 4 bases, leaving 5 bases of the junction unmatched. In nucleotides, the CDR3 is TGTGCCAGCAGTTGGGGACAGGGAGGGTCCTACGAGCAGTACTTC. Protein sequence: CASSWGQGGSYEQYF. The whole variable domain, filled in from reference TRBV28 and TRBJ2-7, reads DVKVTQSSRYLVKRTGEKVFLECVQDMDHENMFWYRQDPGLGLRLIYFSYDVKMKEKGDIPEGYSVSREKKERFSLILESASTNQTSMYLCASSWGQGGSYEQYFGPGTRLTVT.

The chain has TRBV27 and TRBJ2-5, with 7 bases that match TRBD2. The CDR3 has 14 amino acids. V dropped 7 bases and J dropped 4; count of bases not matched to a gene: 9. Germline CDR1 is MNHEY and CDR2 is SMNVEV (reference sequence). DNA of the CDR3: TGTGCCAGCATTCCACTAGCGCCGCGAGAGACCCAGTACTTC. The encoded protein is CASIPLAPRETQYF.

This clone has ten or more counts. The V and J genes are TRBV7-2 and TRBJ1-5; 7 bases fit TRBD1. Germline lookup yields CDR1 SGHTA and CDR2 FQGNSA. The trim removed 1 base at V and 0 bases at J, leaving 0 bases unmatched. The CDR3 runs to 15 residues. In nucleotides, the CDR3 is TGTGCCAGCAGCTTAGGGGACAGTAGCAATCAGCCCCAGCATTTT. This encodes CASSLGDSSNQPQHF.

The CDR3 DNA reads TGTGCCAGCAGCCATGCCGGGGGCAACACTGAAGCTTTCTTT. Its translation: CASSHAGGNTEAFF. V usage is TRBV7-8 and J usage is TRBJ1-1; D might be TRBD1 (6 bases). The CDR3 is 14 amino acids. V dropped 5 bases and J dropped 2 bases, with 12 bases sitting between them. The V gene's germline CDR1 is SGHVS and CDR2 FQNEAQ.

The gene calls are TRBV2 and TRBJ2-6, with D possibly TRBD1 on 6 matching bases. The CDR3 totals 16 residues. CDR1 and CDR2 (germline): SNHLY, FYNNEI. V was pared by 3 bases and J by 2 bases, with 11 bases between. The CDR3 loop reads CASSDLQGAGANVLTF. In DNA, the CDR3 is TGTGCCAGCAGTGATTTACAGGGAGCTGGGGCCAACGTCCTGACTTTC.

The sample holds many counts of this clone. The chain recombines TRBV3-1 with TRBJ1-4, with no clear D. Germline CDR1 reads LGHDT; CDR2 reads YNNKEL (reference sequence). The CDR3 totals 13 residues. Deletions cut 7 bases from V and 3 bases from J, with 9 bases between. This CDR3 reads CASNGAPNEKLFF. As DNA, the CDR3 is TGTGCCAGCAATGGTGCCCCTAATGAAAAACTGTTTTTT.